A single TCR beta chain is shown here with its context. The antigen is unknown. This sample is part of a study of OX40 agonist ivuxolimab in advanced cancers. The overall study: An agonistic human IgG2 monoclonal antibody against OX40 (CD134) was given. Patient treatment consisted of intravenous ivuxolimab administration every 2 weeks at 0.01 to 10 mg/kg. Whole-study results and caveats: In the 0.1 to 3.0 mg/kg range, CD4+ and CD8+ blood T cells had expanded clonally by week 6.

Repertoires were generated with immunoSEQ multiplex PCR, while TCRdb's copy carries only in-frame clones and drops some. The data contain tens of thousands of clones, approximately 90% of them singletons. Trimming cost V 6 bases and J 11 bases, with 14 bases left between them. This CDR3 is 13 amino acids long. CDR1 and CDR2 from the germline V gene are SGHTA and FQGTGA. This TCR was sampled from an adult with an advanced solid tumor such as melanoma, head and neck, liver or kidney cancer. The chain is built from TRBV7-3 and TRBJ1-6; possible D gene TRBD1, 5 bases. The specimen comprised CD4+ or CD8+ T cells sorted from blood, sampled in a trial of the OX40 agonist ivuxolimab. The CDR3 region has the DNA TGTGCCAGCAGTCCCATTTCGGGGGCACCCCTCCACTTT. Its translation: CASSPISGAPLHF.